These T cell receptor beta chains were read from a single sample in a study of blood T cell repertoires in COVID-19. Produced via immunoSEQ multiplex PCR; TCRdb's table is partial and in-frame only. The table includes approximately 200,000 clones, around 87% detected once. The specimen sequenced was PBMCs or T cells enriched from blood (not recorded which). The receptors stem from a young man in a cohort exposed to, infected with or recovered from COVID-19 (not recorded which). The CDR3 runs from the conserved cysteine through the conserved F or W. The D gene is left open where the match is weak. Part of the rows lack a size; the others show once, few, many or a class for expanded clones.

j_call clone_size v_call d_call cdr3_aa cdr3_nt
TRBJ1-2 - TRBV14 - CASSQVSREGGYTF TGTGCCAGCAGCCAAGTTTCCAGGGAGGGTGGCTACACCTTC
TRBJ1-2 - TRBV7-2 - CASSLARVQGGYGYTF TGTGCCAGCAGCTTAGCACGGGTACAGGGTGGCTATGGCTACACCTTC
TRBJ1-5 once TRBV6-5 - CASSPTYSNQPQHF TGTGCCAGCAGTCCCACATATAGCAATCAGCCCCAGCATTTT
TRBJ1-2 - TRBV2 - CASTSLTNYGYTF TGTGCCAGCACAAGCCTTACCAACTATGGCTACACCTTC
TRBJ1-1 - TRBV19 TRBD1 CASSIGGTAAFF TGTGCCAGTAGTATAGGAGGGACAGCAGCTTTCTTT
TRBJ2-1 once TRBV27 TRBD2 CASTSKVWGGEFF TGTGCCAGCACCTCCAAGGTCTGGGGGGGGGAGTTCTTC
TRBJ1-1 - TRBV21-1 - CASSKGRRGRYTEAFF TGTGCCAGCAGCAAAGGTCGCAGGGGGCGATACACTGAAGCTTTCTTT
TRBJ1-2 - TRBV25-1 TRBD1 CASSAQGTGGDGYTF TGTGCCAGCAGTGCCCAAGGGACAGGGGGCGATGGCTACACCTTC
TRBJ2-5 - TRBV5-8 - CASSWLGAIPRTQYF TGTGCCAGCAGCTGGCTGGGGGCAATTCCTCGGACCCAGTACTTC
TRBJ2-1 - TRBV4-3 TRBD2 CASSQAGTNLDNEQFF TGCGCCAGCAGCCAAGCCGGGACTAACCTTGACAATGAGCAGTTCTTC
TRBJ2-3 once TRBV5-1 - CASRPGSSTDTQYF TGCGCCAGCAGGCCGGGTTCTAGCACAGATACGCAGTATTTT
TRBJ2-7 - TRBV11-2 - CASSFQRSSGDEQYF TGTGCCAGCAGCTTCCAGAGATCCTCGGGGGACGAGCAGTACTTC
TRBJ2-1 - TRBV19 - CATTLLAFDLNEQFF TGTGCCACAACTTTACTAGCTTTCGACCTGAATGAGCAGTTCTTC
TRBJ2-3 - TRBV6-2/TRBV6-3 TRBD2 CASSYQREVSDTQYF TGTGCCAGCAGTTACCAGCGGGAGGTTTCAGATACGCAGTATTTT
TRBJ2-2 - TRBV7-3 TRBD2 CASSPTGGGGELFF TGTGCCAGCAGCCCAACGGGGGGTGGCGGGGAGCTGTTTTTT
TRBJ1-1 - TRBV15 TRBD1 CATSRQDRGITEAFF TGTGCCACCAGCAGACAGGACAGGGGGATCACTGAAGCTTTCTTT
TRBJ2-3 - TRBV9 - CASSVDLGTDTQYF TGTGCCAGCAGCGTAGACCTAGGAACAGATACGCAGTATTTT
TRBJ2-5 - TRBV5-8 TRBD2 CASSPGAGAHRGKETQYF TGTGCCAGCAGCCCCGGAGCGGGGGCACACCGGGGAAAAGAGACCCAGTACTTC
TRBJ2-5 - TRBV9 - CASSQPPIIGQGLRQETQYF TGTGCCAGCAGCCAACCCCCCATAATTGGGCAGGGCCTCCGTCAAGAGACCCAGTACTTC
TRBJ2-3 few TRBV24-1 TRBD1 CATSEVTGSLTDTQYF TGTGCCACCAGTGAGGTGACAGGGTCCCTCACAGATACGCAGTATTTT
TRBJ1-1 - TRBV2 TRBD1 CASSGQGVTEAFF TGTGCCAGCAGTGGGCAGGGGGTCACTGAAGCTTTCTTT
TRBJ1-2 - TRBV24-1 - CATSDPGQANYGYTF TGTGCCACCAGTGATCCGGGACAAGCTAACTATGGCTACACCTTC
TRBJ2-1 - TRBV19 TRBD2 CASSRLAGGANEQFF TGTGCCAGTAGTAGACTAGCGGGAGGTGCGAATGAGCAGTTCTTC
TRBJ2-1 few TRBV7-3 TRBD2 CASSLLAAGGNEQFF TGTGCCAGCAGCTTATTAGCGGCGGGGGGCAATGAGCAGTTCTTC
TRBJ2-7 few TRBV10-3 - CAISEQGSYEQYF TGTGCCATCAGTGAGCAGGGCTCCTACGAGCAGTACTTC
TRBJ2-7 - TRBV27 TRBD2 CASSSGAGASGRYSLYEQYF TGTGCCAGCAGTTCGGGAGCTGGTGCTAGCGGTAGATACTCCCTTTACGAGCAGTACTTC
TRBJ1-2 - TRBV2 TRBD1 CASSRDRDWGYTF TGTGCCAGCAGTCGCGACAGGGACTGGGGCTACACCTTC
TRBJ2-5 - TRBV7-9 TRBD2 CASSLGLAGAETQYF TGTGCCAGCAGCTTAGGACTAGCGGGAGCAGAGACCCAGTACTTC
TRBJ1-1 - TRBV19 TRBD1 CASSEGAWNTEAFF TGTGCCAGTAGTGAGGGGGCTTGGAACACTGAAGCTTTCTTT
TRBJ2-2 - TRBV11-2 TRBD2 CASSSGRGLGNTGELFF TGTGCCAGCAGCTCCGGAAGGGGACTAGGGAACACCGGGGAGCTGTTTTTT
TRBJ1-1 - TRBV19 - CASSRPNTEAFF TGTGCCAGTAGTAGGCCAAACACTGAAGCTTTCTTT